The next 8 T cell receptor beta chains were all read from a single sample in a study of post-analysis software for immune sequencing data. Study-wide results and caveats: A handful of TRBV segments, including TRBV5-6, TRBV5-1 and TRBV20-1, were more frequent in patients than controls.

These receptors have no identified antigens. The TCR beta cDNA libraries contained unique molecular identifiers. MiXCR was run by TCRdb on the PCR reads, yielding one entry per CDR3 protein. The sample has fewer than 900,000 distinct CDR3 sequences, just over 45% seen once. Sequenced input: blood. These receptors originate from a girl aged 10 to 17 with multiple sclerosis.

The CDR3 spells CASSVAGGVAYEQYF. The CDR3 DNA reads as TGTGCCAGCAGCGTAGCGGGAGGGGTCGCCTACGAGCAGTACTTC. The chain carries TRBV5-4 and TRBJ2-5; 11 bases fit TRBD2. The DNA end is a closer match to TRBJ2-7, so the J assignment may be wrong. Germline V gene sequence: CDR1 SGHNT, CDR2 YYREEE (reference sequence). The CDR3 spans 15 residues.

At least ten counts were recorded for this clonotype. CDR3 loop: CASSKYYEQFF. CDR3 coding DNA: TGTGCCAGCAGCAAGTATTATGAGCAGTTCTTC. This chain uses TRBV7-2 with TRBJ2-1; D is undetermined. Trimming stripped 5 bases from V and 8 bases from J, with 7 bases between. The CDR3 sequence is 11 residues long. Germline V gene sequence: CDR1 SGHTA, CDR2 FQGNSA.

This clonotype was picked up a small number of times. V gene TRBV5-1 combines with J gene TRBJ2-7, with 7 bases lining up with TRBD1. This CDR3 spans 17 amino acids. Germline V gene sequence: CDR1 SGHRS, CDR2 YFSETQ. V lost 3 bases, J lost 6 bases, and 18 bases stayed unmatched. CDR3 bases: TGCGCCAGCAGCTCGGTATCCGCTCGACAGGGATGGCGCGAGCAGTACTTC. It encodes CASSSVSARQGWREQYF.

This clonotype has just a few counts. The genes are TRBV7-8 and TRBJ2-6, with 8 nucleotides matching TRBD2. V shed 1 base, J shed 0 bases, and the junction held 5 bases outside the gene matches. From germline, CDR1 is SGHVS and CDR2 FQNEAQ. The CDR3 is made up of 18 amino acids. CDR3 loop: CASSLVSGTSSGANVLTF. As DNA, the CDR3 is TGTGCCAGCAGCTTAGTTAGCGGGACCAGCTCTGGGGCCAACGTCCTGACTTTC.

As regards this clonotype: The junction and the germline gene differ at one end; a read error may be behind it. V and J are TRBV12-3 or TRBV12-4 and TRBJ2-1; D uncertain. CDR3 length: 14 residues. This chain's CDR3 is CARSFSSGYNEQFF. CDR3 sequence (DNA): TGTGCCCGCAGTTTTAGCTCTGGGTACAATGAGCAGTTCTTC.

In DNA form, the CDR3 reads TGTGCCAGCAGTTACGGACAGGGCAAGACCCAGTACTTC. It translates to CASSYGQGKTQYF. This chain links TRBV6-5 with TRBJ2-5; TRBD1 aligns across 8 bases. Germline V CDR1 and CDR2: MNHEY, SVGAGI. The CDR3 is 13 amino acids. Germline trimming cut 2 bases from V and 6 bases from J; bases unmatched to any gene: 2.

This clonotype has at least ten counts. This chain uses TRBV7-8 with TRBJ1-4, with D possibly being TRBD1 (5 bases). There are 17 residues in the CDR3. The germline V gene has CDR1 SGHVS and CDR2 FQNEAQ. V was trimmed by 1 base and J by 7 bases, leaving 19 bases between them. The CDR3 loop is CASSLGLPGRAVEKLFF. The CDR3 nucleotides read TGTGCCAGCAGCTTAGGACTTCCGGGACGGGCGGTTGAAAAACTGTTTTTT. The full variable domain, with the rest looked up from reference TRBV7-8 and TRBJ1-4, is GAGVSQSPRYKVAKRGQDVALRCDPISGHVSLFWYQQALGQGPEFLTYFQNEAQLDKSGLPSDRFFAERPEGSVSTLKIQRTQQEDSAVYLCASSLGLPGRAVEKLFFGSGTQLSVL.

A note on this clonotype: The conserved phenylalanine or tryptophan normally closing the CDR3 is absent here, so this likely arose from a read error. This chain connects TRBV20-1 to TRBJ2-1, with 10 bases fitting TRBD2. Germline-derived CDR1 and CDR2 are DFQATT and SNEGSKA (reference sequence). Trimming at V came to 0 bases and at J to 10 bases, leaving 6 bases not matched to a gene. The CDR3 covers 14 residues. The CDR3 loop is CSARDPSGRAEQFL. For the CDR3, the DNA is TGCAGTGCTAGAGACCCTAGCGGGAGAGCCGAGCAGTTCTTA.